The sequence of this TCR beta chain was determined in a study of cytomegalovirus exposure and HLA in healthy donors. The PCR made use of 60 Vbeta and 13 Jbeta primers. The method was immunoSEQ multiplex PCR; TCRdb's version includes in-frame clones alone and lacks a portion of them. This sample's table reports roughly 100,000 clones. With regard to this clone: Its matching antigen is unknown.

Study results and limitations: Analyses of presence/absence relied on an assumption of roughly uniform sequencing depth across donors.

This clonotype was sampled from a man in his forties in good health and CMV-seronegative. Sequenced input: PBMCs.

Here the CDR3 reads CASSDLQGAYGYTF. As DNA, the CDR3 is TGTGCCAGCAGTGACCTACAGGGGGCCTATGGCTACACCTTC. The rearrangement uses TRBV28 and TRBJ1-2, with 9 bases matching TRBD1. V shed 5 bases and J 4 bases; nucleotides not matched to a gene: 5. This CDR3 comprises 14 residues. Germline V gives CDR1 MDHEN, CDR2 SYDVKM.